The entry that follows covers one TCR beta chain sequence. These data are taken from a study of blood T cell repertoires in COVID-19. Study-wide context: Samples came from the United States, Italy and Spain, spanning acute and convalescent COVID-19.

This CDR3 has 16 amino acids. Germline CDR1 is MDHEN and CDR2 is SYDVKM. Unmatched junction bases numbered 10, after V lost 3 bases and J lost 4 bases. Per the original methods: For nucleated cells, counts were estimated from reference gene primer amplification. Generated by immunoSEQ multiplex PCR, the TCRdb table keeps only in-frame clones and is missing some. D and trimming come from the DNA, and the V and J calls and clone size come from that table. The sample consists of about 120,000 clones, about 85% of them appearing once. This rearrangement joins TRBV28 to TRBJ2-7; TRBD1 aligns across 9 bases. This TCR came from a man aged 60-69 years with acute or convalescent COVID-19. The sample consisted of peripheral blood. The CDR3 reads CASSFRGQGTSYEQYF. DNA for the CDR3: TGTGCCAGCAGTTTTAGGGGACAGGGAACTAGTTACGAGCAGTACTTC.